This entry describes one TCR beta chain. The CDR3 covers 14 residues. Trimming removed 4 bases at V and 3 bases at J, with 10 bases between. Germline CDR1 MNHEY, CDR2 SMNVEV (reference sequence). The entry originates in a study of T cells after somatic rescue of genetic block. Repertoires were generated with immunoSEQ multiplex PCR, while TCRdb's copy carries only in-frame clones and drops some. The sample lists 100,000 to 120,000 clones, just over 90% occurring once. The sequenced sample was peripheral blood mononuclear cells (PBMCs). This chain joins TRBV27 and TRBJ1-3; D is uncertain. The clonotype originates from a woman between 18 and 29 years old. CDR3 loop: CASSYSGNGNTIYF. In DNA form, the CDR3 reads TGTGCCAGCAGTTATTCGGGCAATGGAAACACCATATATTTT.